The clone carrying this TCR beta chain was seen repeatedly, ten times or more. Its target is not known. Amplified regions were TCR beta CDR3 sequences from RNA transcripts. In the first-round RT-PCR of the TCR CDR3, the HTBI primer set was used. From the multiplex PCR reads, TCRdb called clonotypes with MiXCR, one entry per CDR3 protein. The sample lists hundreds of thousands of distinct CDR3 sequences, around 16% occurring once. In patients aged 18 to 65, hyperthyroidism was newly diagnosed, with duration under 2 months. This sample was taken from a study of T cells in Graves' hyperthyroidism and ophthalmopathy. Points from the study as a whole: Ophthalmopathy was separated from stable hyperthyroidism by a 13 V-J model.

The sequencing sample was made of blood. The source of this sequence is a young woman with Graves' hyperthyroidism.

CDR3: CSALGTGAIYGYTF. The DNA of the CDR3 is TGCAGTGCCCTCGGGACAGGGGCTATCTATGGCTACACCTTC. The V call is TRBV20-1, the J call TRBJ1-2; 10 bases fit TRBD1. After removal of 6 bases from V and 4 bases from J, the junction contained 8 bases not matched to a gene. The CDR3 is 14 amino acids. Germline V gene data show CDR1 as DFQATT and CDR2 as SNEGSKA (reference sequence).